The T cell receptor (beta chain) described here comes from a study of blood T cell repertoires in COVID-19. How the authors handled the data: Counts of nucleated cells, estimated from reference gene primer amplification, were obtained. Produced via immunoSEQ multiplex PCR; TCRdb's table is partial and in-frame only. From that table come the V and J calls and clone size; the DNA was used to work out D and trimming. The data hold around 270,000 clones, with approximately 88% observed a single time. Participants came from fewer than 25 US areas, aged roughly 18 to 89 years. Membership in each cohort depended on participant-reported clinical history. Within 2 weeks before study entry, exposed participants met a COVID-19 case. Sequenced: PBMCs or T cells enriched from blood (not recorded which). The origin of this receptor is a woman between 35 and 50 years old who had been exposed to COVID-19.

CDR3: CASSARGDTEAFF. The CDR3 nucleotides read TGCGCCAGCAGCGCCAGGGGGGACACTGAAGCTTTCTTT. The chain uses TRBV4-3 and TRBJ1-1, with 7 bases that match TRBD1. CDR1 LGHNA and CDR2 YSLEER come from the germline V gene. The CDR3 has 13 residues. The V gene end was trimmed by 5 bases and the J gene end by 3 bases; junction bases not matched to a gene: 3.